This T cell receptor (beta chain) was identified during a study of cytomegalovirus exposure and HLA in healthy donors. Whole-study results and caveats: In a later analysis, V- and J-gene trimming of beta chains associated with a DCLRE1C missense variant, replicated independently. The records held CMV serostatus as the only immune exposure information. Later work showed greater clonal expansion in HLA-associated TCR beta chains than in equally common others. What TCR beta sequences reportedly achieved was accurate prediction of HLA-A and HLA-B alleles in most subjects.

Notes on this clone: Its cognate antigen is unknown.

60 Vbeta and 13 Jbeta primers were used in PCR. Assay used: immunoSEQ multiplex PCR; TCRdb lists only in-frame clones, some missing. The sample contains roughly 99,000 clones, approximately 74% of which appear only once. V was pared by 4 bases and J by 8 bases, with 14 bases of the junction left unmatched. Germline CDR1 SGDLS, CDR2 YYNGEE. This CDR3 has 16 residues. This TCR derives from a woman in her 40s in good health and CMV-seropositive. The sample comprised PBMCs. The rearrangement links TRBV9 to TRBJ2-2, with 7 bases lining up with TRBD1. The CDR3 loop is CASSFETGTAQGELFF. For the CDR3, the DNA is TGTGCCAGCAGCTTCGAGACAGGGACGGCCCAGGGGGAGCTGTTTTTT.